A selection of T cell receptor beta chains follows, all from one sample in a study of T cell clonotyping in hematopoietic cell transplantation. Measured with immunoSEQ multiplex PCR; TCRdb has only the in-frame clones, and not every one. The table lists about 7,200 clones, 96% of them singletons. This sample comprised PBMCs, obtained 30 days after allogeneic stem cell transplant. These receptor sequences come from a male patient aged 35-50 years who had an allogeneic stem cell transplant from a related donor, so the T cells may come from the graft donor. Some clones in this sample may be carry-over from other donors' samples. CDR3s include the opening cysteine and the closing phenylalanine or tryptophan. Each record gives: CDR3 DNA, CDR3 protein, V gene, clone size, J gene, D gene. D genes are given only for firm matches. Expanded clones get a size class; other rows say once, few or many, or leave the size out.

CDR3nt: TGTGCCAGCAGTTTTCTGGGGGGGCGTAGGAACGAGCAGTACTTC; CDR3aa: CASSFLGGRRNEQYF; v_gene: TRBV28; abundance: -; j_gene: TRBJ2-7; d_gene: -
CDR3nt: TGTGCCAGTAGTCCCCCTTTCGTTCAGCCCCAGCATTTT; CDR3aa: CASSPPFVQPQHF; v_gene: TRBV19; abundance: -; j_gene: TRBJ1-5; d_gene: -
CDR3nt: TGTGCCAGCAGCGTAGGGCCAGGGGCAGATACGCAGTATTTT; CDR3aa: CASSVGPGADTQYF; v_gene: TRBV9; abundance: -; j_gene: TRBJ2-3; d_gene: -
CDR3nt: -; CDR3aa: CASSSSASGSTDTQYF; v_gene: TRBV28; abundance: -; j_gene: TRBJ2-3; d_gene: -
CDR3nt: TGCGCCAGCAGCAATATTGACCAGCCTCCCTATGGCTACACCTTC; CDR3aa: CASSNIDQPPYGYTF; v_gene: TRBV4-3; abundance: -; j_gene: TRBJ1-2; d_gene: -
CDR3nt: TGTGCCAGCACCCACAGGATGGGTGAAAAACTGTTTTTT; CDR3aa: CASTHRMGEKLFF; v_gene: TRBV6-5; abundance: -; j_gene: TRBJ1-4; d_gene: -
CDR3nt: TGCAGCGTTGATGTTTCTGGTCAGCGGGAGACCCAGTACTTC; CDR3aa: CSVDVSGQRETQYF; v_gene: TRBV29-1; abundance: -; j_gene: TRBJ2-5; d_gene: -
CDR3nt: TGTGCCAGCAGTGAAGGGACGGCGAACACTGAAGCTTTCTTT; CDR3aa: CASSEGTANTEAFF; v_gene: TRBV25-1; abundance: -; j_gene: TRBJ1-1; d_gene: -
CDR3nt: TGCGCTAGCAGCCAATCGGTGGCGGGTTTCAATGAGCAGTTCTTC; CDR3aa: CASSQSVAGFNEQFF; v_gene: TRBV4-3; abundance: -; j_gene: TRBJ2-1; d_gene: -
CDR3nt: TGTGCCAGTCGCCAGGGAATCACTGAAGCTTTCTTT; CDR3aa: CASRQGITEAFF; v_gene: TRBV19; abundance: few; j_gene: TRBJ1-1; d_gene: -
CDR3nt: TGTGCCAGCAGCTTAAGTTCGGCAGTCAATGAGCAGTTCTTC; CDR3aa: CASSLSSAVNEQFF; v_gene: TRBV7-2; abundance: -; j_gene: TRBJ2-1; d_gene: -
CDR3nt: TGTGCCAGCAGTGAAAACCCCTCCGGGACTAGCAGAGGAGAGACCCAGTACTTC; CDR3aa: CASSENPSGTSRGETQYF; v_gene: TRBV2; abundance: -; j_gene: TRBJ2-5; d_gene: TRBD2
CDR3nt: TGTGCCAGCAGTGAACAGCCTGGTACAGGGTTTGGGGTGTACGCTTTCTTT; CDR3aa: CASSEQPGTGFGVYAFF; v_gene: TRBV6-1; abundance: once; j_gene: TRBJ1-1; d_gene: -
CDR3nt: TGTGCCAGCAGTTACGCCAGGGGTTACTACGAGCAGTACTTC; CDR3aa: CASSYARGYYEQYF; v_gene: TRBV6-5; abundance: -; j_gene: TRBJ2-7; d_gene: -
CDR3nt: TGTGCCTGGAGCCTGACAGGGCTTAGCAATCAGCCCCAGCATTTT; CDR3aa: CAWSLTGLSNQPQHF; v_gene: TRBV30; abundance: -; j_gene: TRBJ1-5; d_gene: TRBD1
CDR3nt: TGTGCCAGCAGTGAAGGAGGGACCTCCTACGAGCAGTACTTC; CDR3aa: CASSEGGTSYEQYF; v_gene: TRBV2; abundance: -; j_gene: TRBJ2-7; d_gene: -
CDR3nt: TGCGCCAGCAGCCTTGGACAGGGGGTGAACACTGAAGCTTTCTTT; CDR3aa: CASSLGQGVNTEAFF; v_gene: TRBV4-3; abundance: -; j_gene: TRBJ1-1; d_gene: TRBD1
CDR3nt: TGTGCCAGCAGCTTAGGAGATGGAAACACCATATATTTT; CDR3aa: CASSLGDGNTIYF; v_gene: TRBV7-6; abundance: -; j_gene: TRBJ1-3; d_gene: -
CDR3nt: TGCAGCGTTGAAGATTTTAGCACTGAAGCTTTCTTT; CDR3aa: CSVEDFSTEAFF; v_gene: TRBV29-1; abundance: -; j_gene: TRBJ1-1; d_gene: -
CDR3nt: TGTGCCAGCAGCTTGGATCAGGGGGGACTCACCTTC; CDR3aa: CASSLDQGGLTF; v_gene: TRBV5-4; abundance: -; j_gene: TRBJ1-2; d_gene: TRBD1
CDR3nt: TGTGCCAGCAGCTTACTCTTACCTGGAGCCAAAAACATTCAGTACTTC; CDR3aa: CASSLLLPGAKNIQYF; v_gene: TRBV11-2; abundance: -; j_gene: TRBJ2-4; d_gene: -
CDR3nt: TGTGCCGGCTCCCACGACAGGGCAACCTACGAGCAGTACTTC; CDR3aa: CAGSHDRATYEQYF; v_gene: TRBV2; abundance: -; j_gene: TRBJ2-7; d_gene: TRBD1
CDR3nt: TGCGCCAGCAAATCCGACAGAAACACTGAAGCTTTCTTT; CDR3aa: CASKSDRNTEAFF; v_gene: TRBV10-1; abundance: -; j_gene: TRBJ1-1; d_gene: -
CDR3nt: TGCGCCAGCAGCCGCGGGACTAGTTCGTACGAGCAGTACTTC; CDR3aa: CASSRGTSSYEQYF; v_gene: TRBV5-1; abundance: -; j_gene: TRBJ2-7; d_gene: TRBD2
CDR3nt: TGTGCCAGCAGCTCCGCTACTAATGAAAAACTGTTTTTT; CDR3aa: CASSSATNEKLFF; v_gene: TRBV7-9; abundance: -; j_gene: TRBJ1-4; d_gene: -
CDR3nt: TGTGCCAGCAGCCAAAGCCAAGCGGACACTGAAGCTTTCTTT; CDR3aa: CASSQSQADTEAFF; v_gene: TRBV4-2; abundance: -; j_gene: TRBJ1-1; d_gene: -
CDR3nt: TGTGCCAGCAGCTTTGCAGGGGCAATAGCCAAAAACATTCAGTACTTC; CDR3aa: CASSFAGAIAKNIQYF; v_gene: TRBV11-3; abundance: -; j_gene: TRBJ2-4; d_gene: -
CDR3nt: TGCGCCAGCAGCCGAGTCAATGAGCAGTTCTTC; CDR3aa: CASSRVNEQFF; v_gene: TRBV4-1; abundance: -; j_gene: TRBJ2-1; d_gene: -
CDR3nt: TGTGCCTGGAGTGTTCGAGGGACCTTCAATCAGCCCCAGCATTTT; CDR3aa: CAWSVRGTFNQPQHF; v_gene: TRBV30; abundance: -; j_gene: TRBJ1-5; d_gene: -
CDR3nt: TGTGCCAGCAGTGAACAGCCGCCCCAGCATTTT; CDR3aa: CASSEQPPQHF; v_gene: TRBV6-1; abundance: -; j_gene: TRBJ1-5; d_gene: -
CDR3nt: TGTGCCAGCAGCAGATACTACGAGCAGTACTTC; CDR3aa: CASSRYYEQYF; v_gene: TRBV11-3; abundance: -; j_gene: TRBJ2-7; d_gene: -